The clone carrying this TCR beta chain has a count of ten or more. TCR beta CDR3 regions were amplified from RNA transcripts. The HTBI set primed first-round TCR CDR3 RT-PCR. Each CDR3 protein gets one entry after TCRdb re-called the multiplex PCR reads with MiXCR. Of 300,000 to 450,000 distinct CDR3 sequences listed, 15% to 20% are singletons. CDR3 length equals 15 residues. The V and J ends lost 4 bases and 0 bases respectively, with 13 bases between them. Germline V CDR1 and CDR2: DFQATT, SNEGSKA (reference sequence). The data were taken from a study of T cells in Graves' hyperthyroidism and ophthalmopathy.

This sequence was found in a woman aged 40 to 50 with Graves' ophthalmopathy. Sequencing was carried out using blood. The gene calls are TRBV20-1 and TRBJ2-4, with D tentatively TRBD1 (5 bases). CDR3 in DNA: TGCAGTGCTACCCAGGGAACTCTAGCCAAAAACATTCAGTACTTC. Protein product: CSATQGTLAKNIQYF.